Reported below is one T cell receptor beta chain. TCRdb keeps only in-frame clones here, not all; method: immunoSEQ multiplex PCR. This sample carries 150,000 to 180,000 clones, 70% to 85% of them seen once, and the ten largest clones take 25% to 30%. The data belong to a study of blood T cell repertoires in COVID-19. Trimming removed 2 bases from V and 4 bases from J; junction bases left unmatched: 4. The germline CDR1 and CDR2 sequences are MNHEY and SVGAGI. The CDR3 is 15 amino acids. The sample consisted of peripheral blood. This receptor was taken from a woman aged 55-70 years with acute or convalescent COVID-19. This sequence joins TRBV6-5 and TRBJ2-2; 7 nucleotides agree with TRBD2. CDR3 nucleotide sequence: TGTGCCAGCAGTTACGGGGGGGTCTTCACCGGGGAGCTGTTTTTT. It is translated as CASSYGGVFTGELFF.